Listed here are 20 T cell receptor beta chains from one sample, sequenced in a study of blood T cell repertoires in COVID-19. Data came from immunoSEQ multiplex PCR; TCRdb stores just in-frame clones and leaves some out. The sample comprises tens of thousands of clones, roughly 85% of which are singletons, and approximately 4.3% rests with the top ten. Input material: peripheral blood. These receptors were taken from a man in his fifties or sixties with acute or convalescent COVID-19.

The V gene is TRBV28, the J gene TRBJ2-3; no clear D. The CDR3 is made up of 14 amino acids. V was trimmed by 4 bases and J by 2 bases, leaving 10 bases between them. CDR1 MDHEN and CDR2 SYDVKM come from the germline V gene. CDR3 coding DNA: TGTGCCAGCAGTTCCGCTACGAACACAGATACGCAGTATTTT. Protein sequence: CASSSATNTDTQYF.

The chain uses TRBV5-5 and TRBJ1-2; 8 bases are a match to TRBD1. V lost 0 bases, J lost 4 bases, and 8 bases stayed unmatched. The CDR3 runs 16 residues. Germline lookup yields CDR1 SGHKS and CDR2 YYEKEE (reference sequence). The CDR3 sequence is CASSLGRTGSPYGYTF. The CDR3 DNA follows: TGTGCCAGCAGCTTGGGGAGGACAGGGAGTCCCTATGGCTACACCTTC.

This clone occurred a few times. The chain uses TRBV5-1 and TRBJ2-1, with 10 bases matching TRBD2. Germline loops: CDR1 SGHRS, CDR2 YFSETQ. Trimming took 0 bases from V and 5 from J; bases not matched to a gene: 5. The CDR3 sequence is 16 residues long. The CDR3 DNA follows: TGCGCCAGCAGCTTGGGTTTTAGCGGGGGGAACAATGAGCAGTTCTTC. Its protein product is CASSLGFSGGNNEQFF.

This rearrangement joins TRBV27 to TRBJ2-1; D might be TRBD2 (7 bases). Germline values: CDR1 MNHEY, CDR2 SMNVEV (reference sequence). CDR3 length equals 15 residues. Between the trimmed V and J ends, which lost 3 bases and 8 bases, there was a span of 17 bases. Written as DNA, the CDR3 is TGTGCCAGCAGTTTGGGGGGGCTGCCCCCCGATGAGCAGTTCTTC. Its protein product is CASSLGGLPPDEQFF.

In this sample, this clone turned up a few times. This chain's CDR3 is CASSVGLSTGGLPYEQYF. In nucleotides, the CDR3 is TGTGCCAGCAGCGTAGGCCTCTCCACAGGGGGGCTACCCTACGAGCAGTACTTC. The J gene is TRBJ2-7, the V gene TRBV9, with 8 nucleotides matching TRBD1. This CDR3 comprises 18 residues. V was clipped by 0 bases and J by 2 bases; unmatched bases: 13. Germline CDR1 SGDLS, CDR2 YYNGEE.

The V and J genes are TRBV5-8 and TRBJ1-2; D unclear. Between the trimmed V and J ends, which lost 0 bases and 5 bases, there was a span of 5 bases. The CDR3 has 12 residues. Germline-derived CDR1 and CDR2 are SGHTS and YDEGEE. CDR3 region: CASSLDQYGYTF. For the CDR3, the DNA is TGTGCCAGCAGCTTGGATCAGTATGGCTACACCTTC.

This clone was found once. V gene TRBV6-5 combines with J gene TRBJ1-1; TRBD1 agrees at 7 bases. The CDR3 extends over 14 amino acids. Germline V lookup: CDR1 MNHEY, CDR2 SVGAGI. Germline trimming cut 8 bases from V and 4 bases from J; bases unmatched to any gene: 10. This CDR3 is CASSYRQGGTEAFF. The CDR3, as DNA: TGTGCCAGCTCGTACCGACAGGGTGGCACTGAAGCTTTCTTT.

The genes are TRBV5-5 and TRBJ2-6, with a possible D match to TRBD2 (7 bases). The CDR3 runs to 17 residues. Trimming shortened V by 1 base and J by 2 bases, and 13 bases separated the two germline ends. Per the germline V gene, CDR1 is SGHKS and CDR2 is YYEKEE (reference sequence). CDR3 amino acids: CASSLSGGGAGANVLTF. The CDR3 nucleotides are TGTGCCAGCAGCTTGTCGGGGGGCGGAGCTGGGGCCAACGTCCTGACTTTC.

The J gene is TRBJ2-2, the V gene TRBV5-1, with 9 bases lining up with TRBD1. CDR1 is SGHRS, CDR2 YFSETQ, per germline. The CDR3 runs to 14 residues. The junction had 0 bases not matched to a gene; V was cut back by 3 bases and J by 3 bases. CDR3 DNA: TGCGCCAGCAGCTGGGACAGGGACACCGGGGAGCTGTTTTTT. Translated, it gives CASSWDRDTGELFF.

V is TRBV5-4 and J is TRBJ1-2; TRBD1 might be the D (6 bases). V lost 3 bases to trimming and J lost 7 bases, with 22 bases between them. The CDR3 has 16 amino acids. Germline lookup yields CDR1 SGHNT and CDR2 YYREEE (reference sequence). CDR3: CASSSEHRVGVGGYTF. The CDR3 nucleotides read TGTGCCAGCAGCTCGGAACACAGGGTCGGGGTTGGTGGCTACACCTTC.

This chain links TRBV29-1 with TRBJ1-2; 8 bases line up with TRBD1. Germline CDR1 is SQVTM and CDR2 is ANQGSEA. J gave up 2 bases and V 6 bases, and 5 bases lay outside the gene matches. The CDR3 contains 13 residues. The CDR3 sequence is CSVLQGANYGYTF. CDR3 DNA sequence: TGCAGCGTCCTTCAGGGGGCGAACTATGGCTACACCTTC.

The chain is built from TRBV4-1 and TRBJ2-7; 7 nucleotides align to TRBD1. This CDR3 has 15 residues. Germline CDR1 and CDR2: MGHRA and YSYEKL. V gave up 0 bases and J gave up 3 bases; unmatched junction bases: 5. In DNA, the CDR3 is TGCGCCAGCAGCCAAGAGCACAGGGGATTCTACGAGCAGTACTTC. Translated: CASSQEHRGFYEQYF.

The V and J genes are TRBV6-6 and TRBJ2-1, with a possible D match to TRBD1 (6 bases). Germline V gene lookup returns CDR1 MNHNY and CDR2 SVGAGI (reference sequence). This CDR3 is built from 13 residues. V lost 7 bases to trimming and J lost 2 bases, with 9 bases between them. In DNA form, the CDR3 reads TGTGCCAGCAACCAGGGGACCTACAATGAGCAGTTCTTC. Its translation is CASNQGTYNEQFF.

This sequence joins TRBV27 and TRBJ1-5; weak D call: TRBD1 (5 bases). CDR3 length: 15 residues. The germline V and J ends were trimmed by 0 bases and 7 bases, with 13 bases remaining between them. In germline, CDR1 is MNHEY, CDR2 SMNVEV (reference sequence). The CDR3 sequence is CASSLSGQGRQPQHF. The CDR3, as DNA: TGTGCCAGCAGTTTATCGGGCCAGGGCAGGCAGCCCCAGCATTTT.

This clone was observed a single time. The chain has TRBV19 and TRBJ2-1, with 7 bases aligning to TRBD2. The germline gives CDR1 LNHDA, CDR2 SQIVND (reference sequence). V was clipped by 4 bases and J by 2 bases; unmatched bases: 11. The CDR3 totals 17 residues. CDR3 DNA sequence: TGTGCCAGTAGTAAAGACTTAAGCGGGGTCACCTACAATGAGCAGTTCTTC. Protein product: CASSKDLSGVTYNEQFF. The variable domain in full, with the rest retrieved from reference TRBV19 and TRBJ2-1, is DGGITQSPKYLFRKEGQNVTLSCEQNLNHDAMYWYRQDPGQGLRLIYYSQIVNDFQKGDIAEGYSVSREKKESFPLTVTSAQKNPTAFYLCASSKDLSGVTYNEQFFGPGTRLTVL.

V is TRBV7-2 and J is TRBJ2-3, with 12 nucleotides matching TRBD2. V lost 5 bases, J lost 6 bases, and 6 bases stayed unmatched. This CDR3 region has 15 residues. The germline V gene encodes CDR1 SGHTA and CDR2 FQGNSA. CDR3 coding DNA: TGTGCCAGCAGCCCTAGCGGGGGGGCAGGTGATACGCAGTATTTT. Its translation is CASSPSGGAGDTQYF.

V usage is TRBV6-5 and J usage is TRBJ2-2; D is perhaps TRBD2 (6 bases). CDR1 is MNHEY, CDR2 SVGAGI, per germline. With 6 bases removed from V and 7 bases from J, the gap between germline ends came to 12 bases. There are 13 residues in the CDR3. Here the CDR3 reads CASRGLSGGELFF. The CDR3 coding sequence is TGTGCCAGCAGAGGTCTTAGCGGCGGGGAGCTGTTTTTT.

This clone was seen just once. At one boundary the junction diverges from the germline segment, which might be a read error. This chain links TRBV6-5 with TRBJ1-6; the match to TRBD1 covers 9 bases. Germline V lookup: CDR1 MNHEY, CDR2 SVGAGI. There are 15 residues in the CDR3. The CDR3 protein is CASSSGTGYSSPLHF. The CDR3 DNA reads TGTGCCAGCAGTTCCGGGACAGGGTATAGTTCACCCCTCCACTTT.

A few counts support this clone. J is TRBJ1-3 and V is TRBV5-4; D gene uncertain. Trimming took off 1 base at V and 2 bases at J, with 10 bases between the two ends. The germline gives CDR1 SGHNT, CDR2 YYREEE (reference sequence). The CDR3 contains 15 residues. This CDR3 is CASSLSSVPGNTIYF. In DNA form, the CDR3 reads TGTGCCAGCAGCTTGTCTAGCGTCCCTGGAAACACCATATATTTT.

This clone occurred a few times. The chain combines TRBV28 with TRBJ2-6; possibly TRBD2 for D (6 bases). Trimming stripped 5 bases from V and 4 bases from J, with 12 bases between. The CDR3 is made up of 15 amino acids. Germline-derived CDR1 and CDR2 are MDHEN and SYDVKM. CDR3 bases: TGTGCCAGCAGTCCCGGAGGGCAGGGGGCCAACGTCCTGACTTTC. This encodes CASSPGGQGANVLTF.